The T cell receptor (beta chain) under discussion was sequenced for a study of Graves' ophthalmopathy and Graves' hyperthyroidism. About the research overall: Over 18 months of follow-up, stable hyperthyroidism required that no ophthalmopathy appear.

Clinical symptoms and serum thyroxine were used for diagnosis; TRAb, thyroid ultrasound and orbital computed tomography were also relied on. As for this clonotype: Its antigen is undetermined.

The TCR beta CDR3 regions underwent amplification from RNA transcripts. The first round was an RT-PCR with HTBI primers, and the second round was a multiplex PCR. TCRdb ran MiXCR on the multiplex PCR reads and lists one entry per CDR3 protein. The sample comprises around 1.1 million distinct CDR3 sequences, less than 45% of which are singletons, and approximately 10% rests with the top ten. The germline CDR1 and CDR2 sequences are DFQATT and SNEGSKA (reference sequence). The V gene lost 4 bases and the J gene lost 0 bases, with 16 bases spanning the gap. The CDR3 has 15 amino acids. Study-level results: Most clonotypes expanded in thyroid above 0.001 frequency were present in blood too. A model built from 13 signatures distinguished ophthalmopathy from stable hyperthyroidism with about 86% sensitivity and about 80% specificity.

This clonotype was obtained from an adult man with Graves' hyperthyroidism. Sequenced material: peripheral blood or thyroid tissue (not recorded which). The rearrangement links TRBV20-1 to TRBJ2-7; D may be TRBD1 (5 bases). This CDR3 is CSATPGQVYSYEQYF. The CDR3 DNA is TGCAGTGCTACCCCTGGACAAGTCTACTCCTACGAGCAGTACTTC.